The source of this T cell receptor (beta chain) is a study of blood T cell repertoires in COVID-19. As for the study in general: T cells, B-cell-depleted T cells, or PBMCs supplied cDNA or gDNA.

Original analysis: Nucleated cell number was recorded as an estimate derived from reference gene primer amplification. Libraries were prepared by immunoSEQ multiplex PCR; TCRdb keeps only in-frame clonotypes and omits some of them. That table supplies the V and J calls and clone size; D and trimming were determined from the DNA. This sample has 45,000 to 65,000 clones, with approximately 90% found just once. The source material was peripheral blood. The origin of this receptor is a woman older than 75 with acute or convalescent COVID-19.

CDR3 sequence: CASSASGSSTDTQYF. DNA of the CDR3: TGCGCCAGCAGCGCTAGCGGGAGTAGTACAGATACGCAGTATTTT. The rearrangement links TRBV5-1 to TRBJ2-3, with TRBD2 matching over 10 bases. The CDR3 covers 15 residues. Trimming cost V 4 bases and J 3 bases; bases outside gene matches: 5. Per germline, CDR1 SGHRS and CDR2 YFSETQ.